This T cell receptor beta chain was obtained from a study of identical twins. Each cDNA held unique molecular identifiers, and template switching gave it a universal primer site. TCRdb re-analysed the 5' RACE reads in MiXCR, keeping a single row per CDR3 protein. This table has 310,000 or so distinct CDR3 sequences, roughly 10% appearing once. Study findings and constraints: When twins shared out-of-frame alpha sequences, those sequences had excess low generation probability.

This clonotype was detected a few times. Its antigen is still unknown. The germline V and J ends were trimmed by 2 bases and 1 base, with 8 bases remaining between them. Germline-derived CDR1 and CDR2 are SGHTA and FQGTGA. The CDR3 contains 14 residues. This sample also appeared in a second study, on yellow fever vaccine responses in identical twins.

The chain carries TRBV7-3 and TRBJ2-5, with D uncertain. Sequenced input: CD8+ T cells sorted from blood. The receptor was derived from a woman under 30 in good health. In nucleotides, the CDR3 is TGTGCCAGCAGCTTATTGGGCAGCCAAGAGACCCAGTACTTC. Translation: CASSLLGSQETQYF.